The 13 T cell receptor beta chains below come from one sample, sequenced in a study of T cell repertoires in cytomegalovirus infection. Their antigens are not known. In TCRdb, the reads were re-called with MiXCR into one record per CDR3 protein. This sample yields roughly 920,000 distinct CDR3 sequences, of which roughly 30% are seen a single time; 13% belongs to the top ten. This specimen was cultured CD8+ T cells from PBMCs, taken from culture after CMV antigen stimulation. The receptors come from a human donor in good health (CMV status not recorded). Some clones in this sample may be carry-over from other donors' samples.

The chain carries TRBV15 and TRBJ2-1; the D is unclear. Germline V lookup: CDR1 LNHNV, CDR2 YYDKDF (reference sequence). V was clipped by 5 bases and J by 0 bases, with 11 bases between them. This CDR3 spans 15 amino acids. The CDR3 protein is CATSRSIGSYNEQFF. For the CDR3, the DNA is TGTGCCACCAGCCGCAGTATAGGCTCCTACAATGAGCAGTTCTTC.

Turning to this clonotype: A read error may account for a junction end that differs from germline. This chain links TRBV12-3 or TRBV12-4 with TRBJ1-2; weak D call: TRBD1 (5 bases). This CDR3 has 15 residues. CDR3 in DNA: TGTGTCAGCAGTCCATCGGGGGATGTGGGCTATGGCTACACCTTC. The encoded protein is CVSSPSGDVGYGYTF.

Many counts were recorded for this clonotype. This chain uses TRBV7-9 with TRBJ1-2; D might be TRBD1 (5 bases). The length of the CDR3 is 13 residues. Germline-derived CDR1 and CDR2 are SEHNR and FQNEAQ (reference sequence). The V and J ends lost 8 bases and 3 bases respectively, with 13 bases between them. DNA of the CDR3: TGTGCCAGCGCCTCGGGAGGGGACTATGGCTACACCTTC. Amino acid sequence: CASASGGDYGYTF.

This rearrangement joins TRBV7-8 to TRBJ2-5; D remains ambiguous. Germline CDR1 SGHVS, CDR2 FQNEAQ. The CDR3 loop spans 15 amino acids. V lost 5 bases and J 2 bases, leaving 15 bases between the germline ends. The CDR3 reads CASSPLPETQETQYF. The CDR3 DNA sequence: TGTGCCAGCAGCCCCCTTCCCGAGACGCAAGAGACCCAGTACTTC. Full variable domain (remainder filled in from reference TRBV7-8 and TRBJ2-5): GAGVSQSPRYKVAKRGQDVALRCDPISGHVSLFWYQQALGQGPEFLTYFQNEAQLDKSGLPSDRFFAERPEGSVSTLKIQRTQQEDSAVYLCASSPLPETQETQYFGPGTRLLVL.

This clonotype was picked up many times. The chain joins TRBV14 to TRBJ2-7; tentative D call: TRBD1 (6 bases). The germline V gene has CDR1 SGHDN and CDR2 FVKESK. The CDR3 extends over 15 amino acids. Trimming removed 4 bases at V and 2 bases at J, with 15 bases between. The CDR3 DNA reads TGTGCCAGCAGCCCCAGGGGCTTCGGGGCCTACGAGCAGTACTTC. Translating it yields CASSPRGFGAYEQYF.

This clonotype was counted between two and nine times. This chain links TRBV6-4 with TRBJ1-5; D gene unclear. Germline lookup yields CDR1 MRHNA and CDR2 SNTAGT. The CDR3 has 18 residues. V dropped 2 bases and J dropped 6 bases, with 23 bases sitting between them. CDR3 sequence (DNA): TGTGCCAGCAGTGACCCTACTGGGCCGGGGAGGTCGGGTCAGCCCCAGCATTTT. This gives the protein CASSDPTGPGRSGQPQHF.

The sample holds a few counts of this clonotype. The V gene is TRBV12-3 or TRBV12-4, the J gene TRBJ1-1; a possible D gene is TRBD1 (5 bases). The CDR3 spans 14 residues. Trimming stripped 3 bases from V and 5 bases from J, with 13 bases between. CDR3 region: CASSFGTPVTEAFF. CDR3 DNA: TGTGCCAGCAGTTTCGGGACTCCGGTAACTGAAGCTTTCTTT.

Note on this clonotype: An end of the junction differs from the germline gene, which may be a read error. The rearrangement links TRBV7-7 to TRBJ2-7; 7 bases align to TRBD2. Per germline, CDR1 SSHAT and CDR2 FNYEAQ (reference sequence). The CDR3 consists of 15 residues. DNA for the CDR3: TGTGCTAGCAGCTCGGGCGGGGGTGGTTCCTACGAGCAGTACTTC. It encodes CASSSGGGGSYEQYF.

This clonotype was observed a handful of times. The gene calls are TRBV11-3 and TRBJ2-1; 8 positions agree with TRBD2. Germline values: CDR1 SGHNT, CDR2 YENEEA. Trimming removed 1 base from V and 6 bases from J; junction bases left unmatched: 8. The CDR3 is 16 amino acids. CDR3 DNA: TGTGCCAGCAGCTTAGTATTTGCGGGGGGCCGCAATGAGCAGTTCTTC. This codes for CASSLVFAGGRNEQFF.

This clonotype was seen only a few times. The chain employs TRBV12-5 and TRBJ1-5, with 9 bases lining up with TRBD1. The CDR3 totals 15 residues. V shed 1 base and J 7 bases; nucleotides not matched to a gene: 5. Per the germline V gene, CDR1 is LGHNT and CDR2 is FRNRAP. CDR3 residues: CASGLGGTGRQPQHF. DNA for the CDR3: TGTGCTAGTGGTTTGGGGGGGACAGGGCGGCAGCCCCAGCATTTT.

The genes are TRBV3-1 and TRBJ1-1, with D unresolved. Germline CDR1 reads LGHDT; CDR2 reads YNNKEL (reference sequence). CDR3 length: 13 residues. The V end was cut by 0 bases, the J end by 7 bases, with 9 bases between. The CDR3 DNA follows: TGTGCCAGCAGCCAAGAGACATTTGGTGAAGCTTTCTTT. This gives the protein CASSQETFGEAFF.

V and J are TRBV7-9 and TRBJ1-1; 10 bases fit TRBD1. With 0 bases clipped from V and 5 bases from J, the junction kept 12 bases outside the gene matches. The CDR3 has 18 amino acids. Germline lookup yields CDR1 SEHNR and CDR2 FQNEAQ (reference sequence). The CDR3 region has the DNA TGTGCCAGCAGCTTAGCTCCGGGGACAGGGGTCGAGGGGACTGAAGCTTTCTTT. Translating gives CASSLAPGTGVEGTEAFF.

CDR3 bases: TGTGCCAGTAAAGAGTTTCGAACGGGCGGGGAGCTGTTTTTT. The encoded protein is CASKEFRTGGELFF. V and J are TRBV19 and TRBJ2-2; no firm D call. Per the germline V gene, CDR1 is LNHDA and CDR2 is SQIVND (reference sequence). With 7 bases removed from V and 7 bases from J, the gap between germline ends came to 16 bases. This CDR3 has 14 residues. The full variable domain, its missing parts supplied by reference TRBV19 and TRBJ2-2, is DGGITQSPKYLFRKEGQNVTLSCEQNLNHDAMYWYRQDPGQGLRLIYYSQIVNDFQKGDIAEGYSVSREKKESFPLTVTSAQKNPTAFYLCASKEFRTGGELFFGEGSRLTVL.